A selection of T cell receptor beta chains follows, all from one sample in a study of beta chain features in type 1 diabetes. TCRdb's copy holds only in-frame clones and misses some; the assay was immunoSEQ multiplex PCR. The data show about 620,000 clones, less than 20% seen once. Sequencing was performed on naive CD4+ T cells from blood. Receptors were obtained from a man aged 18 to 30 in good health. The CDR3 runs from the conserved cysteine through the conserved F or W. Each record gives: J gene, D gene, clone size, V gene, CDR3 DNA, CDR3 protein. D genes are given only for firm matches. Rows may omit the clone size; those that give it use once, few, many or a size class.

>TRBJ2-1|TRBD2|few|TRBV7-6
TGTGCCAGCAGCCCCCTACTAGCGACCATTTCATCCAATGAGCAGTTCTTC
CASSPLLATISSNEQFF
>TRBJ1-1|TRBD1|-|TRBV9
TGTGCCAGCAGCTACCGGGACAGGATGAACACTGAAGCTTTCTTT
CASSYRDRMNTEAFF
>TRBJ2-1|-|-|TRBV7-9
TGTGCCAGCAGCTTTGACGGGTCCCTGGGGGAGCAGTTCTTC
CASSFDGSLGEQFF
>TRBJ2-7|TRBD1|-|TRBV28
TGTGCCAGCAGTTTCTATTTCGGGGACAGGGTACGGTACGAGCAGTACTTC
CASSFYFGDRVRYEQYF
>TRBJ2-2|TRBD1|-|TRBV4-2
TGTGCCAGCAGCCTGCGACAGGGGGATTCGGCCGGGGAGCTGTTTTTT
CASSLRQGDSAGELFF
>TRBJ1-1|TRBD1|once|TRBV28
TGTGCCAGCAGGCGCACAGGGGGTCTCATGAACACTGAAGCTTTCTTT
CASRRTGGLMNTEAFF
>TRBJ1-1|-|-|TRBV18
TGTGCCAGCTCACCCGGAGGGGGGAACACTGAAGCTTTCTTT
CASSPGGGNTEAFF
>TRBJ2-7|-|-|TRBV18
TGTGCCAGCTCACCGGCGTCGCAGGGTCTGTACTTC
CASSPASQGLYF
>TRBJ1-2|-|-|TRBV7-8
TGTGCCAGCAGCCTCTTCCGATACACCTTC
CASSLFRYTF
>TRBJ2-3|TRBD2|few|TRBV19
TGTGCCAGTAGTTTCGCGGGAGTAGGGGCAGATACGCAGTATTTT
CASSFAGVGADTQYF
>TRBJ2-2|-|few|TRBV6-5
TGTGCCAGCAGTTACTCGAACACCGGGGAGCTGTTTTTT
CASSYSNTGELFF
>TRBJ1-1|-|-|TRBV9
TGTGCCAGCAGCGTATCCGCGGATCCGAACACTGAAGCTTTCTTT
CASSVSADPNTEAFF
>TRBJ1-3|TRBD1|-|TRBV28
TGTGCCAGCAGTTCCACAGGGGGACGTGGAAACACCATATATTTT
CASSSTGGRGNTIYF
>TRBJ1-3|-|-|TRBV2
TGTGCCAGCGCCGGGGGGTTCTTTGGAAACACCATATATTTT
CASAGGFFGNTIYF
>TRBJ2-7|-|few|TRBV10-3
TGTGCCATCAGTGATAGGGATTCCTACTGGACCTACGAGCAGTACTTC
CAISDRDSYWTYEQYF
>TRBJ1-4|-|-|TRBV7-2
TGTGCCAGCAGCTTAGCGGGGGAGCCTAATGAAAAACTGTTTTTT
CASSLAGEPNEKLFF
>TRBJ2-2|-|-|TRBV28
TGTGCCAGCACCCTGGGGATGGGCATTTCGGGGGAGCTGTTTTTT
CASTLGMGISGELFF
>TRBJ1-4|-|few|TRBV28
TGTGCCAGCAGTTTAGGGGAGAGGGTTGCAACTAATGAAAAACTGTTTTTT
CASSLGERVATNEKLFF
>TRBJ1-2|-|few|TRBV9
TGTGCCAGCAGCTTAGGACGGATCACAGGAGGAGGGGGCTACACCTTC
CASSLGRITGGGGYTF
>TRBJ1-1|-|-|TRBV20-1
TGCAGTGCCCGCGTTAACACTGAAGCTTTCTTT
CSARVNTEAFF